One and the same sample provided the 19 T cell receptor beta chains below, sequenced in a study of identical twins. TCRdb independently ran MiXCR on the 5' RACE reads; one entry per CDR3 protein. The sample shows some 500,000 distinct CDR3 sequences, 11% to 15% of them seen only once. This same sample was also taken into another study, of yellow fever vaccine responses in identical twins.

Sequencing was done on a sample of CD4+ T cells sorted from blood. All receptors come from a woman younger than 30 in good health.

The CDR3 reads CASSSGLSLGATDTQYF. DNA of the CDR3: TGTGCCAGCAGTTCCGGTCTCTCTCTAGGGGCCACAGATACGCAGTATTTT. The chain employs TRBV12-3 or TRBV12-4 and TRBJ2-3, with a possible D match to TRBD1 (5 bases). The CDR3 totals 17 residues. Trimming removed 4 bases at V and 2 bases at J, with 19 bases between.

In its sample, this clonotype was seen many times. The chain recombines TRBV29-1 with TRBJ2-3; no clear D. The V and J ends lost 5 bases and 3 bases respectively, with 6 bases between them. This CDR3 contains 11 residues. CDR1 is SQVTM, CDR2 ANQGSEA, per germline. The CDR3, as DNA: TGCAGCGTTCACTCGACAGATACGCAGTATTTT. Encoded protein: CSVHSTDTQYF.

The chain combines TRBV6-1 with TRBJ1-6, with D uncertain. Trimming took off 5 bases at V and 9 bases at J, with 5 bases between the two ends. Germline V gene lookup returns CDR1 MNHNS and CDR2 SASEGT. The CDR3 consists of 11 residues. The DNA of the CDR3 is TGTGCCAGCAGTCTCTCTTCACCCCTCCACTTT. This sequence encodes CASSLSSPLHF.

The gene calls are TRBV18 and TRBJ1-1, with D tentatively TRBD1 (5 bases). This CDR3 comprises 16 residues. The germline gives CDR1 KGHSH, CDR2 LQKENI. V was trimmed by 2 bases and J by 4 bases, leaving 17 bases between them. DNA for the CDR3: TGTGCCAGCTCACCAACCGGGCCAGCGGGGGTCACTGAAGCTTTCTTT. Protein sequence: CASSPTGPAGVTEAFF.

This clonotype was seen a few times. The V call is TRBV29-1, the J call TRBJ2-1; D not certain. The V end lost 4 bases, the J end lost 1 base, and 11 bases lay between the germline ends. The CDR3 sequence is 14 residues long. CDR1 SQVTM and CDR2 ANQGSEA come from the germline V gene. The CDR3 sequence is CSVASHRSYNEQFF. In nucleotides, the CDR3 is TGCAGCGTTGCTTCGCATAGATCCTACAATGAGCAGTTCTTC.

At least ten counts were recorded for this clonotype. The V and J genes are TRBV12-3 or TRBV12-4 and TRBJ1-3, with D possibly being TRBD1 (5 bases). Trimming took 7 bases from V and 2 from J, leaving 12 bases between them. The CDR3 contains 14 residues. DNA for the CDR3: TGTGCCAGCACGAGGGGTTCCCCTGGAAACACCATATATTTT. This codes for CASTRGSPGNTIYF.

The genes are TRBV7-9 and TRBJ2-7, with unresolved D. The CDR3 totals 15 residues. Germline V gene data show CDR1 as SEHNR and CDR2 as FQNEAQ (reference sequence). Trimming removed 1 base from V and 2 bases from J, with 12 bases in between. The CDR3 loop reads CASSLVQLAAYEQYF. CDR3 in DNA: TGTGCCAGCAGCTTAGTGCAGCTTGCCGCCTACGAGCAGTACTTC.

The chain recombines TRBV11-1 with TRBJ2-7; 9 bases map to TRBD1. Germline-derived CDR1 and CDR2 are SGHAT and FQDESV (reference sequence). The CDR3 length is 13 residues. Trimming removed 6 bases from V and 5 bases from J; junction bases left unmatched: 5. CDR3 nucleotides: TGTGCCAGCAGGGGACAGGGCGTGGACGAGCAGTACTTC. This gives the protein CASRGQGVDEQYF. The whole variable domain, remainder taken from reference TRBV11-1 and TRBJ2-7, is EAEVAQSPRYKITEKSQAVAFWCDPISGHATLYWYRQILGQGPELLVQFQDESVVDDSQLPKDRFSAERLKGVDSTLKIQPAELGDSAMYLCASRGQGVDEQYFGPGTRLTVT.

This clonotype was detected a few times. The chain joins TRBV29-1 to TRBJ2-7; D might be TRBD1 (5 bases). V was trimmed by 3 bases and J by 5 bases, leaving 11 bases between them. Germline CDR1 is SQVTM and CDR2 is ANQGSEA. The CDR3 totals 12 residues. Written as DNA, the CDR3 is TGCAGCGTTGAGGTTTCAGGGAACGAGCAGTACTTC. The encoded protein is CSVEVSGNEQYF.

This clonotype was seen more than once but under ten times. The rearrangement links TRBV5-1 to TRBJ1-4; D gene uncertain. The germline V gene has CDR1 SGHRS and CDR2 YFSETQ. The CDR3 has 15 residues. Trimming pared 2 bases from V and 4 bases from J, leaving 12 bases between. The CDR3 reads CASSLIRRDNEKLFF. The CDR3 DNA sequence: TGCGCCAGCAGCTTAATAAGGCGTGATAATGAAAAACTGTTTTTT.

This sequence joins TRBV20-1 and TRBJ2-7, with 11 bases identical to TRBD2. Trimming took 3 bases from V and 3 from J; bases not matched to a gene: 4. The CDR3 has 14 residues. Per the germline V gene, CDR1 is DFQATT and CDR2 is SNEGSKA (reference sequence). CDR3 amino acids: CSARTSGVYYEQYF. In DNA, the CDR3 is TGCAGTGCTAGGACTAGCGGGGTCTACTACGAGCAGTACTTC.

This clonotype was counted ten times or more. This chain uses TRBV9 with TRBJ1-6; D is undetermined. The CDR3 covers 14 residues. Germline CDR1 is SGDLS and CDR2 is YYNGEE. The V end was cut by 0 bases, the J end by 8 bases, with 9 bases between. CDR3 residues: CASSVAGFDSPLHF. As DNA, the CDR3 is TGTGCCAGCAGCGTAGCTGGGTTCGATTCACCCCTCCACTTT. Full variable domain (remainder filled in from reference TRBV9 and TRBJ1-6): DSGVTQTPKHLITATGQRVTLRCSPRSGDLSVYWYQQSLDQGLQFLIQYYNGEERAKGNILERFSAQQFPDLHSELNLSSLELGDSALYFCASSVAGFDSPLHFGNGTRLTVT.

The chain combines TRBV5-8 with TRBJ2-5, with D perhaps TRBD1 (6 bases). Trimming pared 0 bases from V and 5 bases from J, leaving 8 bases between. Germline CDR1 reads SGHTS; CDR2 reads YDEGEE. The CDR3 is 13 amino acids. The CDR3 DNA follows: TGTGCCAGCAGCTTGGACCAGGGGGAGACCCAGTACTTC. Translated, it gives CASSLDQGETQYF.

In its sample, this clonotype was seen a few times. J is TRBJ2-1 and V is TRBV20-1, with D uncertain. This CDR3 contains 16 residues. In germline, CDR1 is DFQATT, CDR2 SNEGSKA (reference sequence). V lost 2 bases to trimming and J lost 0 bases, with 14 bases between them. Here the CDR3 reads CSARYADSRSYNEQFF. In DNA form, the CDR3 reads TGCAGTGCTAGATACGCGGATTCCCGCTCCTACAATGAGCAGTTCTTC.

The CDR3 DNA reads TGTGCCAGCACCGAGGGCGGGAAGAACACCGGGGAGCTGTTTTTT. Translating gives CASTEGGKNTGELFF. This chain connects TRBV12-3 or TRBV12-4 to TRBJ2-2; TRBD2 is a possible D gene (6 bases). V was trimmed by 7 bases and J by 1 base, leaving 13 bases between them. This CDR3 has 15 residues.

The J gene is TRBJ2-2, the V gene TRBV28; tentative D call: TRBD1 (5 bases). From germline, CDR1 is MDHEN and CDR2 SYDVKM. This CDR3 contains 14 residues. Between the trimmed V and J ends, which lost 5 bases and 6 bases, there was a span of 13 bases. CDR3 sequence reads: CASSTGVRPGELFF. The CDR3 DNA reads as TGTGCCAGCAGTACAGGAGTCCGACCCGGGGAGCTGTTTTTT.

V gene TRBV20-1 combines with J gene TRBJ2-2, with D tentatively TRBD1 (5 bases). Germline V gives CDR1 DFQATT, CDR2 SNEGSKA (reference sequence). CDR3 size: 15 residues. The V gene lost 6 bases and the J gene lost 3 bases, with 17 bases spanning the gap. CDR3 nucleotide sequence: TGCAGTGCCGGCCTGGCAGGGTCAGACACCGGGGAGCTGTTTTTT. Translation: CSAGLAGSDTGELFF.

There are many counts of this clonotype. DNA of the CDR3: TGCGCCAGCAGCGCAAACAGGGTTACGGACATTCAGTACTTC. Its translation: CASSANRVTDIQYF. The gene calls are TRBV5-1 and TRBJ2-4; D possibly corresponds to TRBD1 (6 bases). V lost 4 bases and J 8 bases, leaving 16 bases between the germline ends. There are 14 residues in the CDR3. Looked up from germline, CDR1 is SGHRS and CDR2 is YFSETQ.

As DNA, the CDR3 is TGTGCCAGCAGCTTAAACAGACGGGTTACCGAGCAGTACTTC. Encoded protein: CASSLNRRVTEQYF. The genes are TRBV7-6 and TRBJ2-7; D unclear. The CDR3 runs 14 residues. Germline CDR1 and CDR2: SGHVS and FNYEAQ. The germline V and J ends were trimmed by 2 bases and 6 bases, with 14 bases remaining between them.